This T cell receptor beta chain was sequenced for a study of blood T cell repertoires in COVID-19. Overall study context: Donors in the United States, Italy and Spain gave samples during acute or convalescent COVID-19. The analysed material was cDNA or gDNA that came from T cells, B-cell-depleted T cells, or PBMCs.

The CDR3 contains 15 residues. Germline V gene lookup returns CDR1 SGDLS and CDR2 YYNGEE. V trimming: 2 bases; J trimming: 9 bases; junction bases outside the gene matches: 11. Per the authors' pipeline: Reference gene primer amplification gave estimated nucleated cell counts. Generated by immunoSEQ multiplex PCR, the TCRdb table keeps only in-frame clones and is missing some. D and trimming come from the DNA, and the V and J calls and clone size come from that table. This table has approximately 470,000 clones, approximately 83% appearing once. The chain combines TRBV9 with TRBJ2-1; 7 bases line up with TRBD2. Sequenced input: peripheral blood. The clonotype was recovered from a human donor in a cohort sampled during active COVID-19. CDR3 nucleotides: TGTGCCAGCAGCGTCCTAGCGGCCAAAGTGGGTGAGCAGTTCTTC. Translated: CASSVLAAKVGEQFF.